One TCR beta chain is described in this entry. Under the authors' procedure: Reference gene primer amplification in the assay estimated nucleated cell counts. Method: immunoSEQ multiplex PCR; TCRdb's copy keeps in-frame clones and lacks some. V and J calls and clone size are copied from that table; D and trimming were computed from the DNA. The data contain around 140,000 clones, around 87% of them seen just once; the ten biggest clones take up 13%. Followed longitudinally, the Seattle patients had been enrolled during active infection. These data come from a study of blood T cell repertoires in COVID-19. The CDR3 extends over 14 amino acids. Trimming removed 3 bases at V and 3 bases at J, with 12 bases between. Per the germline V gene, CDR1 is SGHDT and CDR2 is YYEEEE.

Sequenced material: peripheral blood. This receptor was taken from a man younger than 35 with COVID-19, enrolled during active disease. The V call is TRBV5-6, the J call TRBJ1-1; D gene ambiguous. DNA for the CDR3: TGTGCCAGCAGCTCGTACCCTCGGGACACTGAAGCTTTCTTT. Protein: CASSSYPRDTEAFF.